This T cell receptor (beta chain) is drawn from a study of type 1 and type 2 diabetes patients. Study information: A total of around 18 million paired-end reads came from the whole study.

Other autoimmune diseases and infections within the past four weeks excluded donors. There are 14 residues in the CDR3. Per the germline V gene, CDR1 is MNHEY and CDR2 is SMNVEV (reference sequence). Between the trimmed V and J ends, which lost 2 bases and 4 bases, there was a span of 12 bases. PCR was run on genomic DNA. Amplification of the beta chain CDR3 used 30 forward and 13 reverse multiplex primers. TCRdb independently ran MiXCR on the multiplex PCR reads; one entry per CDR3 protein. The table shows around 300,000 distinct CDR3 sequences, with 47% occurring only once. The sample taken for sequencing was peripheral blood mononuclear cells (PBMCs). The source of this sequence is a man younger than 30 with type 2 diabetes. The chain employs TRBV27 and TRBJ2-7; D possibly corresponds to TRBD1 (6 bases). CDR3 in amino acids: CASSLLGRGYEQYF. The CDR3 coding sequence is TGTGCCAGCAGTTTACTTGGCAGGGGATACGAGCAGTACTTC.